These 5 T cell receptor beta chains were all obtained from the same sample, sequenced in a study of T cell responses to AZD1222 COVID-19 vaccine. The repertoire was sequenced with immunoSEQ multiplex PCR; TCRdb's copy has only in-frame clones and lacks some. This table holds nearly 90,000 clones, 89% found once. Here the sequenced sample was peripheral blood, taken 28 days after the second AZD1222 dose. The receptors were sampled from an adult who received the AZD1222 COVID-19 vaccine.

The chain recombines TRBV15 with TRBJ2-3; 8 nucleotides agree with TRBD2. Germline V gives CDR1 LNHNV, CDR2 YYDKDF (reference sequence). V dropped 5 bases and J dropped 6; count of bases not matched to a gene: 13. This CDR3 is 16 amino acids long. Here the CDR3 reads CATSGSSGGLVDTQYF. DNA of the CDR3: TGTGCCACCAGCGGCTCATCGGGGGGGCTGGTGGATACGCAGTATTTT.

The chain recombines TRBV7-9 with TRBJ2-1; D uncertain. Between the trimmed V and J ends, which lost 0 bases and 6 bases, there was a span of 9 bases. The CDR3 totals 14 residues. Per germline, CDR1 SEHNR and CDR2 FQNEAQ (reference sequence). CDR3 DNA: TGTGCCAGCAGCTTAGCAGGGATGGGCAATGAGCAGTTCTTC. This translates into CASSLAGMGNEQFF.

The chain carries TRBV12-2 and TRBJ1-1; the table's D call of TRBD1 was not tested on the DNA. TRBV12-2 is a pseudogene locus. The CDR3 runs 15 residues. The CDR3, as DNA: TGTGCAAGTCGCTTCCGGGACAGAAGTAACACTGAAGCTTTCTTT. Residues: CASRFRDRSNTEAFF.

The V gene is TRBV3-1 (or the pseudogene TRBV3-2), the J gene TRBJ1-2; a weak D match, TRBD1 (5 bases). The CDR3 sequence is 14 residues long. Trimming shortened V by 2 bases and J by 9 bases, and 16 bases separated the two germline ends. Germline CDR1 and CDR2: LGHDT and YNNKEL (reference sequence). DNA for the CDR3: TGTGCCAGCAGCCAAAGACCCAGGGTCGGTCGCTACACCTTC. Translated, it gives CASSQRPRVGRYTF.

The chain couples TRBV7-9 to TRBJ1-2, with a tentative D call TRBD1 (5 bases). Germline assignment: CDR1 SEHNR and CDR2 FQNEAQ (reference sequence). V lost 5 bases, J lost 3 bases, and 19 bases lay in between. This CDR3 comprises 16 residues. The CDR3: CASSPVGGMLYYGYTF. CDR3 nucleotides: TGTGCCAGCAGCCCAGTTGGGGGGATGTTGTACTATGGCTACACCTTC. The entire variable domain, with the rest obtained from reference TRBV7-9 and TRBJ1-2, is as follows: DTGVSQNPRHKITKRGQNVTFRCDPISEHNRLYWYRQTLGQGPEFLTYFQNEAQLEKSRLLSDRFSAERPKGSFSTLEIQRTEQGDSAMYLCASSPVGGMLYYGYTFGSGTRLTVV.